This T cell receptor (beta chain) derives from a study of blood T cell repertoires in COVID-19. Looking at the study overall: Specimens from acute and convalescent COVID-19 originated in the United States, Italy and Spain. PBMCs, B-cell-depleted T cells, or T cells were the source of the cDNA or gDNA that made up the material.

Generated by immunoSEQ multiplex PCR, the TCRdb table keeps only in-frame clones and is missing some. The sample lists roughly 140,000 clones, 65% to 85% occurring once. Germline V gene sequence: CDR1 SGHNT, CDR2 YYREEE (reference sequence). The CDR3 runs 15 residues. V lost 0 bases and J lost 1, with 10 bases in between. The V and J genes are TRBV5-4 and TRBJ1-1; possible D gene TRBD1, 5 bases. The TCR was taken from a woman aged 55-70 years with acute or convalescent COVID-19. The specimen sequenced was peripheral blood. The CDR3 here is CASSLVEQGNTEAFF. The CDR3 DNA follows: TGTGCCAGCAGCTTGGTTGAGCAGGGGAACACTGAAGCTTTCTTT.